Included here is one TCR beta chain sequence, with context. TCRdb derives one entry per CDR3 protein from the 5' RACE reads, leaving out DNA. The sample has some 150,000 distinct CDR3 sequences. The sample originates from a study of monozygotic twins with inflammatory bowel disease. This CDR3 has 14 amino acids. Germline V gives CDR1 LNHDA, CDR2 SQIVND (reference sequence). Material for sequencing was blood. This receptor was obtained from a human donor with ulcerative colitis or Crohn's disease, or a healthy co-twin of an affected twin (not recorded which). The chain joins TRBV19 to TRBJ2-7; TCRdb lists TRBD1, though no DNA is available to test this call. This CDR3 reads CASSNDRLSYEQYF.